The clone carrying this TCR beta chain showed up just a few times. A second PCR of about 7 to 11 cycles used a sample-barcoded 5' primer and a J-beta primer mix. TCRdb reprocessed the 5' RACE reads via MiXCR and lists one record per CDR3 protein. The sample includes 1.5 million to 2 million distinct CDR3 sequences, approximately 50% of them seen just once. V was pared by 4 bases and J by 4 bases, with 17 bases between. This CDR3 region has 16 residues. Germline CDR1 is MNHEY and CDR2 is SMNVEV (reference sequence). This sample was included in a study of blood T cells in healthy people across ages. The clonotype originates from a woman aged 40 to 49 in good health. The sample comprised blood. This rearrangement joins TRBV27 to TRBJ2-1; D assignment may be TRBD1 or TRBD2 (5 bases each). DNA of the CDR3: TGTGCCAGCAGTTCCCTTCGCCAGGGAGTTTACAATGAGCAGTTCTTC. It codes for CASSSLRQGVYNEQFF.